This T cell receptor beta chain was identified during a study of regulatory T cells in long-lasting Graves disease. Notes on the study in general: Persistent disease samples used TRBV28, TRBJ1-2 and TRBJ2-5 preferentially.

Libraries of TCR beta came from iRepertoire HTBI primers plus Arm-PCR of CDR3 regions. Per the original methods: Identified segments across samples numbered just over 60 TRBV and over 13 TRBJ. TCRdb passed the multiplex PCR reads through MiXCR, listing each CDR3 protein once. Here the V and J calls rest on TCRdb's processing, not on the authors' analysis. The repertoire holds 400,000 to 500,000 distinct CDR3 sequences, about 15% seen once, with over 15% in the top ten. A remark on this clonotype: Its target is not known.

Time point defined: newly diagnosed GD, antithyroid drugs for less than 3 months. PBMC-extracted RNA yielded the TCR library. This CDR3 region has 20 residues. Germline loops: CDR1 LGHDT, CDR2 YNNKEL (reference sequence). V was clipped by 0 bases and J by 5 bases; unmatched bases: 17. The same data also went into a second study, on T cells in Graves' hyperthyroidism and ophthalmopathy. This second study says: RT-PCR in the first round (using the HTBI primer set) targeted the TCR CDR3.

This receptor was taken from a woman aged 30 to 39 with Graves disease. The rearrangement links TRBV3-1 to TRBJ1-4, with TRBD1 matching over 8 bases. The starting material was peripheral blood mononuclear cells (PBMCs), obtained at new diagnosis, from a patient treated with antithyroid drugs. The CDR3 nucleotides read TGTGCCAGCAGCCAAGATCGCTGGACAGGGAAATTCCGACAGAATGAAAAACTGTTTTTT. This translates into CASSQDRWTGKFRQNEKLFF.